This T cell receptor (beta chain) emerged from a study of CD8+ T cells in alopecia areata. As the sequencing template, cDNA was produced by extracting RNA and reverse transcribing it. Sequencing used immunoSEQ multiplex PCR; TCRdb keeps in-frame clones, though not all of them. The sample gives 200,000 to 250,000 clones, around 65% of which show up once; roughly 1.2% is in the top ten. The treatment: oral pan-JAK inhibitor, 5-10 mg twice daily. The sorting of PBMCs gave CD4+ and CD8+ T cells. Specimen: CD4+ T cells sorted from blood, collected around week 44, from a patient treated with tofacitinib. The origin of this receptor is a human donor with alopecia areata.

CDR3 sequence (DNA): TGCAGCGCCTACGGACAGGGAGGGACCGGGGAGCTGTTTTTT. As protein: CSAYGQGGTGELFF. The rearrangement uses TRBV29-1 and TRBJ2-2, with a tentative D call TRBD1 (8 bases). Germline V gene data show CDR1 as SQVTM and CDR2 as ANQGSEA. The CDR3 sequence is 14 residues long. With 7 bases removed from V and 5 bases from J, the gap between germline ends came to 17 bases.